The following is a T cell receptor (beta chain) sequence with its context. Its antigen is still unknown. The same CDR3 is also encoded by other DNA sequences in this sample. These data originate in a study of shared clonotypes between healthy human individuals. The germline V gene has CDR1 SEHNR and CDR2 FQNEAQ (reference sequence). Trimming cost V 5 bases and J 4 bases, with 15 bases left between them. The length of the CDR3 is 14 residues. Profiled with immunoSEQ multiplex PCR; TCRdb holds only in-frame clones, not every one. The sample includes about 2.1 million clones, 80% to 95% of them seen just once. Naive CD8 cells comprised CD45RO-negative, CCR7-positively selected cells, excluding terminally differentiated effector memory CD45RA+ cells. Study-level points and caveats: Investigators collected only blood, and repertoires in tissues likely differ. Larger estimated richness was generally seen in naive subsets than in memory subsets.

The sample consisted of naive CD8+ T cells from PBMCs. The chain employs TRBV7-9 and TRBJ2-7; the D gene is possibly TRBD1 (6 bases). The receptor's source is a young man in good health. Some clones in this sample may be carry-over from other donors' samples. The CDR3 region has the DNA TGTGCCAGCAGCCCTCAAGGACAGCCATACGAGCAGTACTTC. Protein sequence: CASSPQGQPYEQYF.